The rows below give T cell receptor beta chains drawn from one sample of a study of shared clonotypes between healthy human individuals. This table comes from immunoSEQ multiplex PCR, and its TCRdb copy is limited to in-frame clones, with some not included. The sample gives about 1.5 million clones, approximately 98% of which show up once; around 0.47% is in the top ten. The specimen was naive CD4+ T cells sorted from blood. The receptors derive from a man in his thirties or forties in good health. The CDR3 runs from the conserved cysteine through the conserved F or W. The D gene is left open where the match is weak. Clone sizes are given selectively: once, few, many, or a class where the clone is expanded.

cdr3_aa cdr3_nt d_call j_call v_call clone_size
CASWAGRSTGELFF TGTGCCAGTTGGGCAGGGCGGAGCACCGGGGAGCTGTTTTTT - TRBJ2-2 TRBV19 -
CASSYDTGYQETQYF TGTGCCAGCAGTTACGATACAGGCTACCAAGAGACCCAGTACTTC - TRBJ2-5 TRBV6-5 once
CASSPTTGNEQFF TGCGCCAGCAGCCCTACCACGGGAAATGAGCAGTTCTTC - TRBJ2-1 TRBV5-1 -
CASSEFPDRGFATNEKLFF TGTGCCAGCAGTGAATTTCCTGACAGGGGGTTTGCAACTAATGAAAAACTGTTTTTT TRBD1 TRBJ1-4 TRBV6-1 -
CASSSSLAVAYEQYF TGTGCCAGCAGCTCCAGCCTAGCGGTTGCCTACGAGCAGTACTTC TRBD2 TRBJ2-7 TRBV7-2 -
CASSPSGSSGNTIYF TGTGCCAGCTCACCATCGGGAAGCTCTGGAAACACCATATATTTT - TRBJ1-3 TRBV18 -
CSVVWDLSYEQYF TGCAGCGTTGTGTGGGACCTATCCTACGAGCAGTACTTC - TRBJ2-7 TRBV29-1 -
CASSAPVTGNTIYF TGTGCCAGCAGCGCCCCAGTCACTGGAAACACCATATATTTT - TRBJ1-3 TRBV9 -
CASRVRGFTDTQYF TGTGCCAGTCGTGTGCGGGGGTTCACAGATACGCAGTATTTT TRBD2 TRBJ2-3 TRBV19 -
CASSDARGQGTNYEQYF TGTGCCAGCAGTGACGCTCGGGGACAGGGGACTAACTACGAGCAGTACTTC TRBD1 TRBJ2-7 TRBV6-4 -
CASSPRGRQMNTEAFF TGCGCCAGCAGCCCCCGAGGGCGACAGATGAACACTGAAGCTTTCTTT - TRBJ1-1 TRBV5-1 -
CASQDRVSQPQHF TGTGCCAGCCAAGACAGGGTGTCTCAGCCCCAGCATTTT TRBD1 TRBJ1-5 TRBV28 -
CASSQGGQELFF TGCGCCAGCAGCCAAGGGGGCCAGGAACTGTTTTTT - TRBJ1-4 TRBV4-1 -
CASSLLDRGSSHNEQFF TGTGCCAGCAGCTTACTAGATAGGGGGTCCTCCCACAATGAGCAGTTCTTC - TRBJ2-1 TRBV7-6 -
CASRDRGSQGYTF TGTGCCAGCCGGGACAGGGGGAGCCAGGGCTACACCTTC TRBD1 TRBJ1-2 TRBV27 -
CASSPPPTSGSNTGELFF TGTGCCAGCTCACCCCCTCCTACTAGCGGGAGTAACACCGGGGAGCTGTTTTTT TRBD2 TRBJ2-2 TRBV18 -
CASNKLTFSNEKLFF TGTGCCAGCAACAAATTGACCTTTTCGAATGAAAAACTGTTTTTT - TRBJ1-4 TRBV28 -
CASSTSRGQGRNTIYF TGTGCCAGCAGCACCTCGAGGGGACAGGGGCGCAACACCATATATTTT TRBD1 TRBJ1-3 TRBV5-4 -
CASSRGSDRGTEAFF TGTGCCAGCAGCCGCGGATCCGATCGCGGGACTGAAGCTTTCTTT - TRBJ1-1 TRBV7-2 -
CASSYFLAQSGELFF TGTGCCAGCAGTTACTTTCTAGCGCAGAGCGGGGAGCTGTTTTTT - TRBJ2-2 TRBV6-6 -
CASSYTGAGNQPQHF TGTGCCAGCAGTTACACAGGGGCCGGCAATCAGCCCCAGCATTTT TRBD1 TRBJ1-5 TRBV27 -
CASSLGTVQETQYF TGCGCCAGCAGCTTGGGCACCGTTCAAGAGACCCAGTACTTC - TRBJ2-5 TRBV5-1 -
CASSPLLAGGHEQYF TGCGCCAGCAGCCCCTTGCTAGCGGGAGGGCACGAGCAGTACTTC TRBD2 TRBJ2-7 TRBV5-1 -
CASSPAPGDTQYF TGTGCCAGCAGCCCCGCCCCCGGCGATACGCAGTATTTT - TRBJ2-3 TRBV28 -
CASSLARTGHYGYTF TGTGCCAGCAGTCTCGCAAGGACAGGGCACTATGGCTACACCTTC TRBD1 TRBJ1-2 TRBV28 -
CASSWRAEVGELFF TGTGCCAGCAGCTGGAGGGCCGAGGTCGGGGAGCTGTTTTTT - TRBJ2-2 TRBV5-4 -
CASRFIVGKPQHF TGTGCCAGCAGATTCATCGTGGGGAAGCCCCAGCATTTT - TRBJ1-5 TRBV28 -
CASSSSAVSTDTQYF TGTGCCAGCAGCTCGTCAGCGGTTAGCACAGATACGCAGTATTTT - TRBJ2-3 TRBV7-2 -
CASSPDRGPGLYEQYF TGTGCCAGCAGCCCCGACCGAGGGCCGGGACTCTACGAGCAGTACTTC - TRBJ2-7 TRBV5-5 -
CASSPLSGETQYF TGTGCCAGCAGCCCACTAAGTGGGGAGACCCAGTACTTC - TRBJ2-5 TRBV9 once
CASSAGASGYNEQFF TGCGCCAGCAGCGCCGGGGCTAGCGGATACAATGAGCAGTTCTTC TRBD2 TRBJ2-1 TRBV5-1 once
CASSLGWTKWIDTIYF TGCGCCAGCAGCTTGGGATGGACAAAGTGGATTGACACCATATATTTT - TRBJ1-3 TRBV5-1 -
CASSPRSNTEAFF TGTGCCAGCAGCCCCCGGTCCAACACTGAAGCTTTCTTT - TRBJ1-1 TRBV7-2 -
CASSIGLFTDTQYF TGTGCCAGTAGTATCGGACTGTTCACAGATACGCAGTATTTT - TRBJ2-3 TRBV19 -
CASSQGAKRGAYNEQFF TGCGCCAGCAGCCAGGGGGCAAAGCGGGGGGCATACAATGAGCAGTTCTTC TRBD2 TRBJ2-1 TRBV4-1 -
CASSQGTSGSNEQFF TGTGCCAGCAGCCAGGGGACTAGCGGAAGCAATGAGCAGTTCTTC TRBD2 TRBJ2-1 TRBV5-4 -
CASSSRGNSYEQYF TGTGCCAGCAGTTCGCGGGGGAACTCCTACGAGCAGTACTTC TRBD2 TRBJ2-7 TRBV27 -